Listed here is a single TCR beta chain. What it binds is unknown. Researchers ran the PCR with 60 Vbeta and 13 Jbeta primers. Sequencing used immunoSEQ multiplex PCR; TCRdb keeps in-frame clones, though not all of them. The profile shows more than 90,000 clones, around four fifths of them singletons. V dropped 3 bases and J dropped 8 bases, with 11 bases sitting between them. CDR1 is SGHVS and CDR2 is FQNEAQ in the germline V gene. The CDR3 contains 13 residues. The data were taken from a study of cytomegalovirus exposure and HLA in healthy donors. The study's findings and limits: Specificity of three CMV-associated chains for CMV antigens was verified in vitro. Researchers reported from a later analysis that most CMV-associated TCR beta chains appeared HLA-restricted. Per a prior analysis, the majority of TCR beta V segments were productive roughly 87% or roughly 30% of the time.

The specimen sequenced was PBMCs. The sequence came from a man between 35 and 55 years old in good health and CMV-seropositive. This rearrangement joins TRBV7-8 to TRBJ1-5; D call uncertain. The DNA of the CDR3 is TGTGCCAGCAGCTTGGGCCTGAGGGAGCCCCAGCATTTT. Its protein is CASSLGLREPQHF. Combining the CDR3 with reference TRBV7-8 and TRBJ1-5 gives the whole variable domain GAGVSQSPRYKVAKRGQDVALRCDPISGHVSLFWYQQALGQGPEFLTYFQNEAQLDKSGLPSDRFFAERPEGSVSTLKIQRTQQEDSAVYLCASSLGLREPQHFGDGTRLSIL.